This TCR gamma chain came from a study of Vδ1+ human thymocytes. The template was reverse-transcribed extracted RNA. CDR3 amplicons came from multiplex PCR with pooled V-gene forward and constant-region reverse primers. TCRdb re-processed the multiplex PCR reads via CATT. The sample has more than 8,000 gamma-chain clones; less than 70% are singletons. Study-level results: In the thymus, TRG and TRD repertoires looked highly polyclonal with Gaussian CDR3 lengths. Thymic delta-chain repertoires held approximately 19% Vdelta2 sequences and few Vdelta3, despite high sort purity. TRG sequences recurred across donors, whereas TRD sequences stayed essentially private.

With respect to this clone: What it binds is unknown.

The CDR3 has 14 amino acids. The V and J ends lost 3 bases and 0 bases, in that order; junction bases with no gene match: 5. Per germline, CDR1 GITISATS and CDR2 ISYDGTV (reference sequence). Sample: Vdelta1+ gamma-delta thymocytes from the thymus. Subset: FACS-sorted CD3+ TCRalphabeta- TCRVdelta1+ TCRVdelta2- thymocytes. The TCR originated in a girl less than two years old who had congenital heart surgery. This chain links TRGV9 with TRGJ1 or TRGJ2. No J gene is reported in TCRdb; it was inferred here by comparing the DNA with germline. DNA of the CDR3: TGTGCCTTGTGGGAGCCGGAGAATTATTATAAGAAACTCTTT. Translation: CALWEPENYYKKLF.